This T cell receptor (beta chain) appears in the sequencing data of a study of OX40 agonist ivuxolimab in advanced cancers. In the study overall: Given to patients was ivuxolimab, an agonistic anti-OX40 (CD134) antibody. Study-wide findings and caveats: The authors also found low normalized T-cell clonal expansion in some nonresponders. Among T cells, CD8+ cells averaged more expanded clones than CD4+ cells.

Germline CDR1 is SGDLS and CDR2 is YYNGEE. The CDR3 loop spans 13 amino acids. Trimming cost V 5 bases and J 10 bases; bases outside gene matches: 9. Points on this clone: Its antigen remains unidentified.

Repertoires were generated with immunoSEQ multiplex PCR, while TCRdb's copy carries only in-frame clones and drops some. Among around 76,000 clones listed, 85% to 95% were seen once. This chain connects TRBV9 to TRBJ2-1; 7 bases line up with TRBD2. The material was CD4+ or CD8+ T cells sorted from blood, obtained in a trial of the OX40 agonist ivuxolimab. This sequence was found in an adult with an advanced solid tumor such as melanoma, head and neck, liver or kidney cancer. DNA of the CDR3: TGTGCCAGCAGGTCGAGCGGGGCGGGAGAGCAGTTCTTC. This codes for CASRSSGAGEQFF. Supplemented by reference TRBV9 and TRBJ2-1, the full variable domain reads DSGVTQTPKHLITATGQRVTLRCSPRSGDLSVYWYQQSLDQGLQFLIQYYNGEERAKGNILERFSAQQFPDLHSELNLSSLELGDSALYFCASRSSGAGEQFFGPGTRLTVL.